A selection of T cell receptor beta chains follows, all from one sample in a study of cytomegalovirus exposure and HLA in healthy donors. Sequenced by immunoSEQ multiplex PCR; TCRdb stores in-frame clones only, minus some. The sample contains 100,000 to 150,000 clones, approximately 80% of which appear only once. The sample was PBMCs. These TCRs come from a man aged 35 to 55 in good health and CMV-seronegative. Both conserved end residues are part of each CDR3. Each record gives: V gene, J gene, clone size, D gene, CDR3 DNA, CDR3 protein. D genes are given only for firm matches. Size is omitted from some rows. Given values are once, few, many or a class for expanded clones.

TRBV11-2	TRBJ1-4	NA	TRBD1	TGTGCCAGCAGCTTAGACGGGACAGCTAATGAAAAACTGTTTTTT	CASSLDGTANEKLFF
TRBV7-2	TRBJ2-1	NA	TRBD1	TGTGCCAGCAGCTTAGTTGTCAGGGGGAATGAGCAGTTCTTC	CASSLVVRGNEQFF
TRBV15	TRBJ1-1	NA	NA	TGTGCCACCAGCAGAGAGGGCGGGGGGAACACTGAAGCTTTCTTT	CATSREGGGNTEAFF
TRBV6-1	TRBJ2-7	NA	NA	TGTGCCAGCAGTGATAGAGTAACCTACGAGCAGTACTTC	CASSDRVTYEQYF
TRBV7-6	TRBJ2-2	NA	NA	TGTGCCAGCAGCTTAGGGGCATCATCCGGGGAGCTGTTTTTT	CASSLGASSGELFF
TRBV29-1	TRBJ2-1	NA	NA	TGCAGCGTCGAGGGGGAGTTTTACAATGAGCAGTTCTTC	CSVEGEFYNEQFF
TRBV13	TRBJ2-4	NA	TRBD2	TGTGCCAGCAGCTTACAAGCTAGCGGGGTTATAAACATTCAGTACTTC	CASSLQASGVINIQYF
TRBV7-3	TRBJ2-1	few	NA	TGTGCCAGCAGCTTAACAGGTCCAGCTACGGGAAATGAGCAGTTCTTC	CASSLTGPATGNEQFF
TRBV6-5	TRBJ1-1	NA	TRBD1	TGTGCCAGCGACAGGGAAATGAACACTGAAGCTTTCTTT	CASDREMNTEAFF
TRBV18	TRBJ2-5	once	TRBD2	TGTGCCAGCTCACCCCTCGGGGGGGGAGAGACCCAGTACTTC	CASSPLGGGETQYF
TRBV6-6	TRBJ1-6	NA	NA	TGTGCCAGCAGCCGCGACGGACAGTCTAATTCACCCCTCCACTTT	CASSRDGQSNSPLHF
TRBV6-5	TRBJ1-2	NA	NA	TGTGCCAGCAGTCAATTGCCCGGGGGAGGCTACACCTTC	CASSQLPGGGYTF
TRBV7-2	TRBJ2-7	NA	NA	TGTGCCAGCAGCTTTTTGACTTCCTCCGAGCAGTACTTC	CASSFLTSSEQYF
TRBV19	TRBJ1-5	NA	TRBD1	TGTGCCAGTAGTTCGAGACAGGGGGCGGTGGGAGGTAATCAGCCCCAGCATTTT	CASSSRQGAVGGNQPQHF
TRBV5-1	TRBJ2-7	NA	TRBD1	TGCGCCGGCAGTATTCTGGGACAGAATATCTACGAGCAGTACTTC	CAGSILGQNIYEQYF
TRBV4-1	TRBJ2-7	NA	TRBD1	TGCGCCAGCAGCGTTCCAGGGGGCCGTAGCTCCTACGAGCAGTACTTC	CASSVPGGRSSYEQYF
TRBV29-1	TRBJ1-2	NA	TRBD1	TGCAGCGAACAGGGGGCTAATGGCTACACCTTC	CSEQGANGYTF
TRBV5-1	TRBJ1-3	once	NA	TGCGCCAGCAGCCTAGGGGGCTCTGGAAACACCATATATTTT	CASSLGGSGNTIYF
TRBV7-2	TRBJ1-4	few	NA	TGTGCCAGCAGCTTAGGAGGGAGGAGGAGAGCAACTAATGAAAAACTGTTTTTT	CASSLGGRRRATNEKLFF
TRBV7-3	TRBJ2-3	NA	TRBD2	TGTGCCAGCAGCTTAGGGGGGGGATACCCGGATACGCAGTATTTT	CASSLGGGYPDTQYF
TRBV13	TRBJ2-4	once	TRBD2	TGTGCCAGCAGCTTAGGGGCTAGCGGGGGGAGAGCCAAAAACATTCAGTACTTC	CASSLGASGGRAKNIQYF
TRBV6-5	TRBJ2-3	NA	TRBD2	TGTGCCACGCGGGGGAGCACAGATACGCAGTATTTT	CATRGSTDTQYF
TRBV7-2	TRBJ2-7	NA	NA	TGTGCCAGCAGCTTAGGGAGGACAGCCTACGAGCAGTACTTC	CASSLGRTAYEQYF
TRBV5-5	TRBJ1-5	NA	NA	TGTGCCAGCAGCAAAAGGCCAGGCCAGCCCCAGCATTTT	CASSKRPGQPQHF
TRBV27	TRBJ2-6	NA	TRBD1	TGTGCCAGCAGCAACGAGGGGGCGCGCGGGGCCAACGTCCTGACTTTC	CASSNEGARGANVLTF
TRBV6-4	TRBJ1-1	NA	NA	TGTGCCAGCAGCTTGAGGGTGAACACTGAAGCTTTCTTT	CASSLRVNTEAFF
TRBV4-1	TRBJ2-5	NA	TRBD2	TGCGCCAGCAGCCAAGAGCCCCGGGGGGACGAGGGGACCCAGTACTTC	CASSQEPRGDEGTQYF
TRBV4-1	TRBJ2-3	NA	TRBD2	TGCGCCAGCAGCCAGCATAGCGGGGGGTCCACAGATACGCAGTATTTT	CASSQHSGGSTDTQYF
TRBV9	TRBJ2-1	few	TRBD1	TGTGCCAGCAGCTCACGACAGGGTAATGAGCAGTTCTTC	CASSSRQGNEQFF
TRBV6-5	TRBJ1-1	NA	NA	TGTGCCAGCAAGATACAGGGCACAAACACTGAAGCTTTCTTT	CASKIQGTNTEAFF
TRBV10-3	TRBJ1-4	once	NA	TGTGCCATCAGTGAACAGGGCGCCCTTAATGAAAAACTGTTTTTT	CAISEQGALNEKLFF
TRBV19	TRBJ1-5	NA	TRBD1	TGTGCCAGTACCTACCTGGGTGGAGGGGGCTTCTTTCAGCCCCAGCATTTT	CASTYLGGGGFFQPQHF
TRBV6-6	TRBJ2-1	NA	NA	TGTGCCTCAGGGCCAGGGTGGAAGTCCTATGAGCAGTTCTTC	CASGPGWKSYEQFF
TRBV5-6	TRBJ1-5	NA	TRBD1	TGTGCCAGCAGCTTTTCAGGGGGTTATCAGCCCCAGCATTTT	CASSFSGGYQPQHF
TRBV4-1	TRBJ2-4	NA	TRBD1	TGCGCCAGCAGCCAAGAGTTTGACAGGGCGGCACTCATTCAGTACTTC	CASSQEFDRAALIQYF
TRBV7-2	TRBJ2-1	once	NA	TGTGCCAGCAGGCCCGGGTGGAATGAGCAGTTCTTC	CASRPGWNEQFF
TRBV18	TRBJ2-7	NA	NA	TGTGCCAGCTCACCTGGTGGGGGGAGTGTTGCCTACGAGCAGTACTTC	CASSPGGGSVAYEQYF